Listed below are T cell receptor beta chains from one sample, sequenced in a study of immune characterization of retroperitoneal liposarcoma. Via MiXCR, TCRdb re-called the PCR reads, giving one row per CDR3 protein. The table records roughly 7,000 distinct CDR3 sequences, approximately 28% of them present only once. Material for sequencing was blood. The receptor set was obtained from a male donor with retroperitoneal liposarcoma. Both conserved end residues are part of each CDR3. D genes are given only for firm matches. Some rows mark clone size as missing; the rest say once, few, many or name a class of expanded clone.

v_gene: TRBV6-1
j_gene: TRBJ2-5
d_gene: -
abundance: few
CDR3aa: CATHRGSHNEQYF
CDR3nt: TGTGCCACCCACCGGGGGTCCCACAATGAGCAGTACTTC

v_gene: TRBV6-1
j_gene: TRBJ2-7
d_gene: -
abundance: -
CDR3aa: CASKVSLESYEQYF
CDR3nt: TGTGCCAGCAAGGTCTCACTCGAATCCTACGAGCAGTACTTC

v_gene: TRBV6-8
j_gene: TRBJ1-1
d_gene: -
abundance: once
CDR3aa: CAISPGRHVAEAFF
CDR3nt: TGTGCCATCTCCCCGGGACGGCACGTCGCTGAAGCTTTCTTT

v_gene: TRBV12-3/TRBV12-4
j_gene: TRBJ2-5
d_gene: -
abundance: -
CDR3aa: CASSAQGGETQYF
CDR3nt: TGTGCCAGCAGTGCTCAGGGAGGAGAGACCCAGTACTTC

v_gene: TRBV7-2
j_gene: TRBJ1-1
d_gene: -
abundance: -
CDR3aa: CASSVRIPGNTEAFF
CDR3nt: TGTGCCAGCAGCGTCCGGATACCTGGGAACACTGAAGCTTTCTTT

v_gene: TRBV6-1
j_gene: TRBJ2-5
d_gene: -
abundance: -
CDR3aa: CASSAGTPGETQYF
CDR3nt: TGTGCCAGCAGTGCAGGGACCCCAGGGGAGACCCAGTACTTC

v_gene: TRBV12-3/TRBV12-4
j_gene: TRBJ1-2
d_gene: TRBD1
abundance: -
CDR3aa: CASRGDSRVGYTF
CDR3nt: TGTGCCAGCAGGGGGGACAGCCGAGTTGGCTACACCTTC

v_gene: TRBV6-6
j_gene: TRBJ2-5
d_gene: -
abundance: -
CDR3aa: CASSYFLQGDETQYF
CDR3nt: TGTGCCAGCAGTTACTTCCTTCAGGGAGATGAGACCCAGTACTTC

v_gene: TRBV7-8
j_gene: TRBJ2-3
d_gene: -
abundance: few
CDR3aa: CASSARLGDTQYF
CDR3nt: TGTGCCAGCAGCGCCCGCCTTGGGGATACGCAGTATTTT

v_gene: TRBV7-2
j_gene: TRBJ2-7
d_gene: -
abundance: medium-sized
CDR3aa: CASSLTTNNEQYF
CDR3nt: TGTGCCAGCAGCTTAACCACGAACAATGAGCAGTACTTC

v_gene: TRBV7-8
j_gene: TRBJ1-4
d_gene: -
abundance: many
CDR3aa: CASSLQEKLFF
CDR3nt: TGTGCCAGCAGCCTTCAAGAAAAACTGTTTTTT

v_gene: TRBV12-5
j_gene: TRBJ2-1
d_gene: -
abundance: -
CDR3aa: CASGLNTGTPNEQFF
CDR3nt: TGTGCTAGTGGTTTGAACACCGGGACCCCAAATGAGCAGTTCTTC

v_gene: TRBV4-1
j_gene: TRBJ2-1
d_gene: TRBD2
abundance: -
CDR3aa: CASSLGQRDAYNEQFF
CDR3nt: TGCGCCAGCAGCCTCGGGCAGCGGGATGCCTACAATGAGCAGTTCTTC

v_gene: TRBV28
j_gene: TRBJ2-1
d_gene: -
abundance: -
CDR3aa: CASSKFISGGEQFF
CDR3nt: TGTGCCAGCAGCAAGTTTATATCCGGGGGTGAGCAGTTCTTC

v_gene: TRBV6-1
j_gene: TRBJ2-3
d_gene: -
abundance: -
CDR3aa: CAGGSGAGTDTQYF
CDR3nt: TGTGCCGGGGGGTCCGGGGCGGGGACAGATACGCAGTATTTT

v_gene: TRBV6-2/TRBV6-3
j_gene: TRBJ2-7
d_gene: TRBD1
abundance: few
CDR3aa: CASSYLTGTGGYEQYF
CDR3nt: TGTGCCAGCAGTTACCTTACCGGGACAGGGGGCTACGAGCAGTACTTC

v_gene: TRBV6-1
j_gene: TRBJ2-5
d_gene: -
abundance: -
CDR3aa: CASSEAQEPYNEQYF
CDR3nt: TGTGCCAGCAGTGAAGCCCAGGAACCCTACAATGAGCAGTACTTC

v_gene: TRBV6-5
j_gene: TRBJ2-5
d_gene: -
abundance: -
CDR3aa: CASSPGRSGTQYF
CDR3nt: TGTGCCAGCAGCCCCGGCCGTAGCGGGACCCAGTACTTC

v_gene: TRBV7-2
j_gene: TRBJ2-7
d_gene: TRBD1
abundance: few
CDR3aa: CASSLIRGQAYEQYF
CDR3nt: TGTGCCAGCAGCCTCATTCGAGGACAGGCCTACGAGCAGTACTTC

v_gene: TRBV6-6
j_gene: TRBJ2-2
d_gene: -
abundance: -
CDR3aa: CASRSPTNTGELFF
CDR3nt: TGTGCCAGCAGGAGCCCAACGAACACCGGGGAGCTGTTTTTT

v_gene: TRBV6-1
j_gene: TRBJ2-7
d_gene: TRBD2
abundance: few
CDR3aa: CASSGTLGLVIEQYF
CDR3nt: TGTGCCAGCAGTGGGACACTTGGACTAGTGATCGAGCAGTACTTC

v_gene: TRBV5-3
j_gene: TRBJ2-7
d_gene: -
abundance: -
CDR3aa: CASRVSFALEHEQYF
CDR3nt: TGTGCCAGCAGAGTAAGTTTCGCCCTGGAACACGAGCAGTACTTC

v_gene: TRBV6-1
j_gene: TRBJ2-7
d_gene: -
abundance: medium-sized
CDR3aa: CASSRGRSLGYEQYF
CDR3nt: TGTGCCAGCAGTCGGGGACGGAGTTTGGGTTACGAGCAGTACTTC

v_gene: TRBV27
j_gene: TRBJ2-1
d_gene: -
abundance: many
CDR3aa: CASSFYNEQFF
CDR3nt: TGTGCCAGCAGTTTCTACAATGAGCAGTTCTTC

v_gene: TRBV10-3
j_gene: TRBJ2-7
d_gene: -
abundance: many
CDR3aa: CAISEGGYEQYF
CDR3nt: TGTGCCATCAGTGAAGGGGGCTACGAGCAGTACTTC

v_gene: TRBV12-3/TRBV12-4
j_gene: TRBJ2-5
d_gene: -
abundance: many
CDR3aa: CASSLQGVVETQYF
CDR3nt: TGTGCCAGCAGCTTACAGGGTGTAGTCGAGACCCAGTACTTC

v_gene: TRBV6-4
j_gene: TRBJ1-4
d_gene: TRBD1
abundance: many
CDR3aa: CASSRDRVTNEKLFF
CDR3nt: TGTGCCAGCAGCCGGGACAGGGTAACTAATGAAAAACTGTTTTTT

v_gene: TRBV7-2
j_gene: TRBJ2-3
d_gene: -
abundance: many
CDR3aa: CASSLWSGGSLKGDTQYF
CDR3nt: TGTGCCAGCAGCTTATGGTCCGGCGGTAGTTTGAAGGGGGATACGCAGTATTTT

v_gene: TRBV6-6
j_gene: TRBJ1-3
d_gene: -
abundance: -
CDR3aa: CASEGGNTIYF
CDR3nt: TGTGCCAGCGAGGGGGGAAACACCATATATTTT

v_gene: TRBV7-2
j_gene: TRBJ2-7
d_gene: TRBD2
abundance: many
CDR3aa: CASSYRTSGGGGYEQYF
CDR3nt: TGTGCCAGCAGCTACCGGACTAGCGGGGGTGGGGGCTACGAGCAGTACTTC

v_gene: TRBV27
j_gene: TRBJ2-7
d_gene: TRBD2
abundance: -
CDR3aa: CASSAGTSHNEQYF
CDR3nt: TGTGCCAGCAGCGCCGGGACTAGTCACAATGAGCAGTACTTC

v_gene: TRBV7-8
j_gene: TRBJ2-7
d_gene: -
abundance: -
CDR3aa: CASSLVSPSYEQYF
CDR3nt: TGTGCCAGCAGCTTAGTCAGTCCTTCCTACGAGCAGTACTTC

v_gene: TRBV6-1
j_gene: TRBJ2-3
d_gene: -
abundance: many
CDR3aa: CASSLQDSGADTQYF
CDR3nt: TGTGCCAGCAGTTTACAAGACAGTGGTGCAGATACGCAGTATTTT

v_gene: TRBV6-6
j_gene: TRBJ2-3
d_gene: TRBD1
abundance: few
CDR3aa: CASSDWTGRADTQYF
CDR3nt: TGTGCCAGCAGTGATTGGACAGGTAGAGCAGATACGCAGTATTTT

v_gene: TRBV6-6
j_gene: TRBJ2-2
d_gene: -
abundance: -
CDR3aa: CASRESTGELFF
CDR3nt: TGTGCCAGTCGGGAGAGCACCGGGGAGCTGTTTTTT

v_gene: TRBV11-3
j_gene: TRBJ2-1
d_gene: -
abundance: -
CDR3aa: CASSPGPLNEQFF
CDR3nt: TGTGCCAGCAGCCCCGGGCCGCTCAATGAGCAGTTCTTC

v_gene: TRBV5-6
j_gene: TRBJ2-1
d_gene: -
abundance: many
CDR3aa: CASSLGRRSSRNEQFF
CDR3nt: TGTGCCAGCAGCTTGGGCAGGCGCAGCTCTCGCAATGAGCAGTTCTTC

v_gene: TRBV6-1
j_gene: TRBJ1-2
d_gene: -
abundance: many
CDR3aa: CASRGPTGPYGYTF
CDR3nt: TGTGCCAGCAGGGGGCCAACAGGGCCCTATGGCTACACCTTC

v_gene: TRBV30
j_gene: TRBJ2-3
d_gene: -
abundance: -
CDR3aa: CAWSVDRDTQYF
CDR3nt: TGTGCCTGGAGTGTAGACAGAGATACGCAGTATTTT

v_gene: TRBV7-3
j_gene: TRBJ2-1
d_gene: -
abundance: many
CDR3aa: CASSRGGNNEQFF
CDR3nt: TGTGCCAGCAGCCGTGGGGGGAACAATGAGCAGTTCTTC

v_gene: TRBV6-5
j_gene: TRBJ2-7
d_gene: -
abundance: few
CDR3aa: CASSYSAGPPSYEQYF
CDR3nt: TGTGCCAGCAGTTACTCTGCCGGCCCACCCTCCTACGAGCAGTACTTC

v_gene: TRBV25-1
j_gene: TRBJ2-5
d_gene: -
abundance: many
CDR3aa: CASSGPQGRETQYF
CDR3nt: TGTGCCAGCAGTGGACCGCAGGGGAGGGAGACCCAGTACTTC

v_gene: TRBV12-3/TRBV12-4
j_gene: TRBJ2-3
d_gene: TRBD2
abundance: few
CDR3aa: CASSTTSGGSTDTQYF
CDR3nt: TGTGCCAGCAGTACCACTAGCGGGGGCAGCACAGATACGCAGTATTTT

v_gene: TRBV6-1
j_gene: TRBJ2-7
d_gene: -
abundance: -
CDR3aa: CASTEGFGDTSYEQYF
CDR3nt: TGTGCCAGCACTGAAGGGTTCGGGGACACGTCCTACGAGCAGTACTTC

v_gene: TRBV6-1
j_gene: TRBJ1-6
d_gene: TRBD1
abundance: -
CDR3aa: CASSTAGTGISPLHF
CDR3nt: TGTGCCAGCAGCACGGCTGGGACAGGGATTTCACCCCTCCACTTT

v_gene: TRBV12-3/TRBV12-4
j_gene: TRBJ1-1
d_gene: TRBD1
abundance: many
CDR3aa: CASSQSGTGYTEAFF
CDR3nt: TGTGCCAGCAGTCAGTCCGGGACAGGGTACACTGAAGCTTTCTTT

v_gene: TRBV6-6
j_gene: TRBJ2-5
d_gene: TRBD2
abundance: many
CDR3aa: CASSYSPTSGYNEQYF
CDR3nt: TGTGCCAGCAGTTACTCGCCGACTAGCGGTTACAATGAGCAGTACTTC

v_gene: TRBV7-2
j_gene: TRBJ2-3
d_gene: -
abundance: -
CDR3aa: CASSLQGSDTQYF
CDR3nt: TGTGCCAGTTCCCTCCAAGGCTCAGATACGCAGTATTTT

v_gene: TRBV6-1
j_gene: TRBJ2-7
d_gene: -
abundance: few
CDR3aa: CASRRWDGGEQYF
CDR3nt: TGTGCCAGCCGCCGTTGGGACGGGGGCGAGCAGTACTTC

v_gene: TRBV7-2
j_gene: TRBJ1-2
d_gene: TRBD1
abundance: -
CDR3aa: CASSLNPPGQGGDYGYTF
CDR3nt: TGTGCCAGCAGCTTGAACCCACCGGGACAGGGAGGCGACTATGGCTACACCTTC

v_gene: TRBV4-1
j_gene: TRBJ2-3
d_gene: TRBD1
abundance: -
CDR3aa: CASSQDDWDFLGTGGSTDTQYF
CDR3nt: TGCGCCAGCAGCCAAGATGACTGGGACTTTTTAGGGACAGGGGGCTCGACAGATACGCAGTATTTT

v_gene: TRBV3-1
j_gene: TRBJ2-1
d_gene: -
abundance: few
CDR3aa: CASSQEIGSYNEQFF
CDR3nt: TGTGCCAGCAGCCAAGAGATCGGGTCCTACAATGAGCAGTTCTTC

v_gene: TRBV5-1
j_gene: TRBJ2-5
d_gene: -
abundance: -
CDR3aa: CASRLAQETQYF
CDR3nt: TGCGCCAGCCGCCTGGCTCAAGAGACCCAGTACTTC

v_gene: TRBV6-1
j_gene: TRBJ2-1
d_gene: TRBD2
abundance: -
CDR3aa: CASSLLAGALHEQFF
CDR3nt: TGTGCCAGCAGCCTACTAGCGGGAGCTCTCCATGAGCAGTTCTTC

v_gene: TRBV7-8
j_gene: TRBJ2-6
d_gene: -
abundance: few
CDR3aa: CASSLVGGPGANVLTF
CDR3nt: TGTGCCAGCAGCTTAGTGGGGGGGCCTGGGGCCAACGTCCTGACTTTC

v_gene: TRBV7-8
j_gene: TRBJ2-5
d_gene: TRBD1
abundance: -
CDR3aa: CASSLGTGGHWGWTQYF
CDR3nt: TGTGCCAGCAGCTTAGGAACAGGGGGCCACTGGGGATGGACCCAGTACTTC

v_gene: TRBV7-2
j_gene: TRBJ2-7
d_gene: TRBD1
abundance: -
CDR3aa: CASSLVGTGTAGEQYF
CDR3nt: TGTGCCAGCAGCTTAGTTGGGACAGGGACGGCTGGCGAGCAGTACTTC

v_gene: TRBV4-1
j_gene: TRBJ2-5
d_gene: -
abundance: many
CDR3aa: CASSQSPTRFQETQYF
CDR3nt: TGCGCCAGCAGCCAATCCCCCACTAGATTCCAAGAGACCCAGTACTTC

v_gene: TRBV7-2
j_gene: TRBJ1-1
d_gene: -
abundance: many
CDR3aa: CASSPHRGTEAFF
CDR3nt: TGTGCCAGCAGCCCGCACCGGGGGACTGAAGCTTTCTTT

v_gene: TRBV20-1
j_gene: TRBJ2-3
d_gene: -
abundance: few
CDR3aa: CSVTSGLSLDTQYF
CDR3nt: TGCAGTGTCACGTCGGGACTGAGCTTGGATACGCAGTATTTT